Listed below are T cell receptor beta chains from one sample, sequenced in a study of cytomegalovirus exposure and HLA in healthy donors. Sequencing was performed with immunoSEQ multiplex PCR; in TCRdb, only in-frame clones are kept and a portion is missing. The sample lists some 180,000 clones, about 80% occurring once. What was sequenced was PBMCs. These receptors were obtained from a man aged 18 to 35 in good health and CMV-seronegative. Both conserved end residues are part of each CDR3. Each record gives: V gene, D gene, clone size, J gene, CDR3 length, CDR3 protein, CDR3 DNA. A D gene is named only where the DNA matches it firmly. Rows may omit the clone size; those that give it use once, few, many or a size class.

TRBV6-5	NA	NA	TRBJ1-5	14	CASTPGRGDQPQHF	TGTGCCAGCACCCCCGGGAGGGGGGATCAGCCCCAGCATTTT
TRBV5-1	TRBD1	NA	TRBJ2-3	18	CASSSPQTTTGSTDTQYF	TGCGCCAGCAGCAGCCCACAGACGACGACAGGGTCCACAGATACGCAGTATTTT
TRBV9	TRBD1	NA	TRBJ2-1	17	CASSGDRPLSSYNEQFF	TGTGCCAGCAGCGGGGACAGGCCCCTTAGCTCCTACAATGAGCAGTTCTTC
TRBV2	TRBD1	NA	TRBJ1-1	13	CASTRQGGTEAFF	TGTGCCAGCACCCGACAGGGGGGCACTGAAGCTTTCTTT
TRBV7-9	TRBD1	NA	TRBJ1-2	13	CASSQQGADGYTF	TGTGCCAGCAGCCAACAGGGGGCGGACGGCTACACCTTC
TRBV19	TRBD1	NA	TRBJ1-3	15	CASSNDRGTGNTIYF	TGTGCCAGTAGTAACGACAGGGGTACTGGAAACACCATATATTTT
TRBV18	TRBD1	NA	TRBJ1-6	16	CASSYQGASYNSPLHF	TGTGCCAGCTCTTACCAGGGGGCATCCTATAATTCACCCCTCCACTTT
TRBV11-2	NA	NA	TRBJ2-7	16	CASSLGLGLAPYEQYF	TGTGCCAGCAGCTTAGGCCTCGGGCTAGCGCCATACGAGCAGTACTTC
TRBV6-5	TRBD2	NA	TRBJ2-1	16	CASSYSLAGESDEQFF	TGTGCCAGCAGTTACTCCCTAGCGGGAGAGTCGGATGAGCAGTTCTTC
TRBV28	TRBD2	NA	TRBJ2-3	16	CASSFPSRGGADTQYF	TGTGCCAGCAGTTTCCCTTCTCGGGGGGGGGCAGATACGCAGTATTTT
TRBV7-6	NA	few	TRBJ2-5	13	CASSSGRTNTQYF	TGTGCCAGCAGCTCCGGACGGACTAATACCCAGTACTTC
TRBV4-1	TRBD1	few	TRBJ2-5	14	CASSPGTGQETQYF	TGCGCCAGCAGCCCCGGGACAGGTCAAGAGACCCAGTACTTC
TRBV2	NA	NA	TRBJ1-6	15	CASRRGLALPQTLHF	TGTGCCAGCAGACGCGGACTCGCCCTCCCCCAAACCCTCCACTTT
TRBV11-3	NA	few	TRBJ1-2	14	CASSDMTSTYGYTF	TGTGCCAGCAGCGACATGACAAGTACCTATGGCTACACCTTC
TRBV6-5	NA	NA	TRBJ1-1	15	CASSYSIAGDTEAFF	TGTGCCAGCAGTTACTCAATTGCGGGGGACACTGAAGCTTTCTTT
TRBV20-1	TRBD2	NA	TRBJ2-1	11	CSVQRGNEQFF	TGCAGTGTACAGCGGGGCAATGAGCAGTTCTTC
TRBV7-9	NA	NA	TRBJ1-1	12	CVSSPQVPEAFF	TGTGTCAGCAGTCCTCAGGTTCCTGAAGCTTTCTTT